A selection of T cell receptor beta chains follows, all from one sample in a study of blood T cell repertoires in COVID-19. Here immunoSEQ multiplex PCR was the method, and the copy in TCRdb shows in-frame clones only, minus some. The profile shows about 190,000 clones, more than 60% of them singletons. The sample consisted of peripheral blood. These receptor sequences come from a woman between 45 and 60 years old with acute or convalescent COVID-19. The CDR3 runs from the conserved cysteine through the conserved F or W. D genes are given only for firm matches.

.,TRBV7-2,CASSFNSDTQYF
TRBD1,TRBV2,CASRTGPYYGYTF
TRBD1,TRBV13,CASSPRQGRYEQYF
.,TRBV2,CASGPEANSPLHF
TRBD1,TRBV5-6,CASSLGGTGAGYNEQFF
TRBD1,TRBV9,CASSANPRQGASKTLHF
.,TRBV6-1,CASSDGGLSYQPQHF
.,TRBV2,CASSPTKFTNTEAFF
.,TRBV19,CASSAGFGQPQHF
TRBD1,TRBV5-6,CASSAEQGLYTEAFF
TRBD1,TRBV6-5,CASRAGGSRVHF
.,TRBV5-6,CASSLGGNLYGYTF
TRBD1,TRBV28,CASSLVGRGWNTEAFF
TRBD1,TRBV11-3,CASKGTGVNEQFF
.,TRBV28,CASSVLLGRADQPQHF
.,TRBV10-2,CASSEEARLNSYNEQFF
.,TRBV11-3,CASSKNRDTGELFF
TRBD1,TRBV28,CASRIRGPAYGYTF
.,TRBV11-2,CASSLLSGVGQPQHF
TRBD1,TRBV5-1,CASSGGILQTGRNTEAFF
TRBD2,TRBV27,CASSFGFSGLANEQFF
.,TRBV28,CASSLGQAYNSPLHF
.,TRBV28,CASSPQTNSPLHF
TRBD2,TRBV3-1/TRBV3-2,CASSQDSVRLAETWGYSSYEQYF